The rows below give T cell receptor beta chains drawn from one sample of a study of shared clonotypes between healthy human individuals. TCRdb's table, derived via immunoSEQ multiplex PCR, lists solely in-frame clones and lacks some. The table has over 1.4 million clones, roughly 96% seen once. The sample was naive CD4+ T cells sorted from blood. The receptors originated from a man aged 30 to 45 in good health. Each CDR3 is given with its conserved first and last residue. The D gene is left open where the match is weak. A row's size may be missing; if present it is once, few, many or a size class.

V gene	D gene	clone size	J gene	CDR3 protein	CDR3 DNA
TRBV5-1	TRBD2	-	TRBJ2-3	CASSLAVASGGQYF	TGCGCCAGCAGCTTGGCAGTTGCTAGCGGTGGGCAGTATTTT
TRBV6-5	-	-	TRBJ2-7	CASSRSWDGRNEQYF	TGTGCCAGCAGCCGTTCCTGGGACGGCAGGAACGAGCAGTACTTC
TRBV18	-	-	TRBJ2-2	CASSPADTGELFF	TGTGCCAGCTCACCAGCGGACACCGGGGAGCTGTTTTTT
TRBV18	TRBD2	-	TRBJ2-7	CASSPGTSGEQYF	TGTGCCAGCTCCCCCGGGACTAGCGGTGAGCAGTACTTC
TRBV6-1	-	once	TRBJ2-2	CASRGRDTGELFF	TGTGCCAGCAGAGGGAGAGACACCGGGGAGCTGTTTTTT
TRBV19	-	-	TRBJ2-7	CASSTGTPSVQYF	TGTGCCAGTAGTACCGGGACACCGTCTGTGCAGTACTTC
TRBV5-6	TRBD1	once	TRBJ2-5	CASSFLGRGQSQETQYF	TGTGCCAGCAGCTTTCTGGGTAGGGGACAGAGCCAAGAGACCCAGTACTTC
TRBV7-2	-	-	TRBJ2-2	CASSPRIGTLTGELFF	TGTGCCAGCAGCCCACGGATCGGGACTCTCACCGGGGAGCTGTTTTTT
TRBV29-1	-	-	TRBJ2-3	CSVEDRWGSTDTQYF	TGCAGCGTTGAAGATCGGTGGGGGAGCACAGATACGCAGTATTTT
TRBV28	-	-	TRBJ2-7	CASSFAGRYEQYF	TGTGCCAGCAGTTTCGCAGGGAGGTACGAGCAGTACTTC
TRBV28	-	-	TRBJ1-1	CASSEAGLTEAFF	TGTGCCAGCAGTGAGGCAGGGCTCACTGAAGCTTTCTTT
TRBV5-4	TRBD2	-	TRBJ2-2	CASSSLAGPGELFF	TGTGCCAGCAGTTCTCTAGCGGGCCCCGGGGAGCTGTTTTTT
TRBV28	-	once	TRBJ2-7	CASALVSSYEQYF	TGTGCCAGCGCCTTGGTCTCCTCCTACGAGCAGTACTTC
TRBV18	-	-	TRBJ2-3	CASSLSAERYQYF	TGTGCCAGCTCACTTTCCGCAGAGCGCTACCAGTATTTT
TRBV29-1	-	-	TRBJ2-7	CSVPNAGIRGEQYF	TGCAGCGTTCCAAACGCCGGGATCCGTGGGGAGCAGTACTTC
TRBV5-4	-	-	TRBJ2-7	CASSLAGFSYEQYF	TGTGCCAGCAGCTTGGCGGGGTTCTCCTACGAGCAGTACTTC
TRBV5-1	-	-	TRBJ1-1	CASSWGAEVRTEAFF	TGCGCCAGCAGCTGGGGGGCTGAGGTTCGCACTGAAGCTTTCTTT
TRBV4-1	TRBD1	-	TRBJ2-3	CASSPGQGTDTQYF	TGCGCCAGCAGCCCGGGACAGGGCACAGATACGCAGTATTTT
TRBV28	-	-	TRBJ1-2	CASLTGATSRGYTF	TGTGCCAGCCTGACAGGCGCGACCTCTCGGGGCTACACCTTC
TRBV5-1	-	few	TRBJ1-1	CASSSGRRNTEAFF	TGCGCCAGCAGCTCGGGACGGAGGAACACTGAAGCTTTCTTT
TRBV5-6	-	-	TRBJ1-5	CASSLASGRNQPQHF	TGTGCCAGCAGCTTGGCCTCTGGGCGCAACCAGCCCCAGCATTTT
TRBV4-2	TRBD2	-	TRBJ2-1	CASRTSGSWEQFF	TGTGCCAGCCGGACTAGCGGGAGTTGGGAGCAGTTCTTC
TRBV11-2	-	-	TRBJ2-7	CASSPSLGLYEQYF	TGTGCCAGCAGCCCCAGTTTGGGTCTGTACGAGCAGTACTTC
TRBV18	TRBD2	-	TRBJ2-1	CASSLRLAGGPRDNEQFF	TGTGCCAGCTCACTCCGACTAGCGGGAGGGCCCCGGGACAATGAGCAGTTCTTC
TRBV19	-	-	TRBJ1-5	CASTNTYSNQPQHF	TGTGCCAGTACCAACACTTATAGCAATCAGCCCCAGCATTTT
TRBV10-3	-	-	TRBJ2-3	CASQPDNTDTQYF	TGTGCCAGCCAGCCGGACAACACAGATACGCAGTATTTT
TRBV9	TRBD1	few	TRBJ1-5	CASSVGTGGYQPQHF	TGTGCCAGCAGCGTAGGGACAGGGGGCTATCAGCCCCAGCATTTT
TRBV14	-	-	TRBJ2-2	CASSRTARSGELFF	TGTGCCAGCAGCCGGACAGCTAGATCCGGGGAGCTGTTTTTT
TRBV6-6	-	-	TRBJ1-3	CASRTGLSGNTIYF	TGTGCCAGCAGAACGGGACTCTCTGGAAACACCATATATTTT
TRBV5-1	-	-	TRBJ2-7	CASGLQGRHYEQYF	TGCGCCAGCGGCTTACAGGGCAGACACTACGAGCAGTACTTC
TRBV30	TRBD2	-	TRBJ2-1	CAWSGLAGVGNNEQFF	TGTGCCTGGAGTGGGCTAGCGGGAGTGGGGAACAATGAGCAGTTCTTC
TRBV7-3	TRBD1	-	TRBJ2-7	CASSATGDEQYF	TGTGCCAGCAGCGCCACAGGGGACGAGCAGTACTTC
TRBV11-2	TRBD2	-	TRBJ2-3	CASSPRYRGSSGSADTQYF	TGTGCCAGCAGCCCAAGGTATAGGGGTTCTAGCGGGAGTGCAGATACGCAGTATTTT
TRBV30	-	-	TRBJ1-5	CAWSGYEGINQPQHF	TGTGCCTGGAGTGGTTATGAGGGGATCAATCAGCCCCAGCATTTT
TRBV18	-	-	TRBJ1-3	CASSPRRQTAGNTIYF	TGTGCCAGCTCACCACGACGACAAACGGCTGGAAACACCATATATTTT